This T cell receptor (beta chain) originates from a study of cytomegalovirus exposure and HLA in healthy donors. Broader study findings: Per a prior analysis, the majority of TCR beta V segments were productive roughly 87% or roughly 30% of the time.

The CDR3 loop spans 13 amino acids. The V gene's germline CDR1 is SGHTA and CDR2 FQGTGA. After removal of 3 bases from V and 8 bases from J, the junction contained 3 bases not matched to a gene. Worth noting for this clone: Its antigen is not known.

60 Vbeta and 13 Jbeta primers were used in PCR. The repertoire was sequenced with immunoSEQ multiplex PCR; TCRdb's copy has only in-frame clones and lacks some. The sample has around 95,000 clones, approximately 74% seen once. This clonotype originated in a male donor in good health and CMV-seronegative. The sample was PBMCs. The chain recombines TRBV7-3 with TRBJ2-1; 8 bases are shared with TRBD2. As DNA, the CDR3 is TGTGCCAGCAGCTTCGGACTAGCCGATGAGCAGTTCTTC. Translated, it gives CASSFGLADEQFF.